This T cell receptor beta chain came from a study of T cell responses to AZD1222 COVID-19 vaccine (dated by TCRdb to the early 2020s). Background on the whole study: Because spike-specific TCR depth and breadth did not differ between the two schedules, AZD1222 recipients who got a second dose at roughly 4 weeks were pooled with those who got a second dose at roughly 12 weeks. A total of over 230 trial participants underwent TCR sequencing, of whom some 210 received two doses of AZD1222 and some 25 received two doses of the MenACWY control vaccine. Enrollment into the trials was organized by age into subgroups of 18-55, 56-69 and 70-plus years, and those subgroups contained roughly 150, 30 and 60 TCR-sequenced participants, respectively. The investigation overall reported the following: CD4 TCRs associated with the vaccine covered the entire spike protein, and the dominant responses were in regions 160-218 and 743-854. No day 14 peak-response samples were available, so repertoires were characterized only after the peak T cell response. Most participants were white British and females outnumbered males, and the authors suggested that clonal diversity may have been underestimated. Nearly half of unique spike-specific TCRs reportedly recognized epitopes outside regions mutated in the B.1.351 and B.1.1.7 variants. A significant rise in spike-specific TCR breadth and depth was observed after two AZD1222 doses relative to day 0 and relative to MenACWY recipients. Only a handful of AZD1222 recipients were SARS-CoV-2 seropositive at baseline, limiting conclusions about previously exposed vaccinees. The 56-69-year group was small, and its depth increase did not reach significance, likely because of low power.

The sample's time point, from its label and the paper: baseline before first vaccination. Vaccinee samples came from UK trials COV001 and COV002, including a single-blind randomized controlled phase 2/3 trial of AZD1222 (ChAdOx1 nCoV-19) in healthy adults. For TCRbeta chain sequencing, PBMC samples were collected from trial participants at day 0 and at day 28 after the second dose. The CDR3 regions of human TCRbeta chains were analyzed by immunosequencing. The authors' analysis ran thus. TCRs in the repertoires were matched against a reference library of SARS-CoV-2-specific TCRs that had been generated with the MIRA antigen-specificity platform. Breadth meant the fraction of unique TCRs that were SARS-CoV-2-associated, whereas depth meant the fraction of total T cells that were SARS-CoV-2-associated. Each spike-specific TCR was assigned to its reactive spike region and to a CD4 or CD8 class using the MIRA data. Log10-transformed breadth and depth values were compared by one-way ANOVA with Sidak's multiple comparisons tests. TCRdb retrieved this table from immuneACCESS and kept in-frame rearrangements only. Not all clones are present; in checked studies, unresolved V genes account for under half, and no reason is known for the remainder. For V, J and clone size, that table is used; D and trimming come from the DNA. The sample table contains over 110,000 clones; only one count was recorded for just over 90% of them. The biggest ten clones account for roughly 4.9% of the sample.

As for this clone: There is no known antigen for this receptor. Base-call qualities are not available, and no considerably larger clone is one nucleotide away.

The CDR3 numbers 15 residues from cysteine through phenylalanine. Here the CDR3 DNA is all that survives: 45 bases in frame from base 1. Looking up the germline V gene yields CDR1 MNHEY and CDR2 SVGEGT. V loses 2 bases of germline sequence and J loses 3 bases, and the interval between the two ends is 11 bases. The receptor was isolated from an adult in good health. This sample comprised peripheral blood, obtained on day 0 of AZD1222 vaccination. The chain is assembled from TRBV6-2 or TRBV6-3 and TRBJ1-5, and the D gene may be TRBD1, 6 bases matching. This receptor carries the CDR3 CASSYARDNNQPQHF. At the DNA level, the sequence is TGTGCCAGCAGTTACGCCCGGGACAACAATCAGCCCCAGCATTTT.